This T cell receptor beta chain comes out of a study of blood T cells in healthy people across ages. Findings and limits, study-wide: Estimated diversity, derived from one million T cells, was regarded as an underestimate.

Concerning this clonotype: Its specificity is not known.

A second PCR of roughly 7 to 11 cycles used a sample-barcoded 5' primer and a J-beta primer mix. All samples gave at least 2.5 million CDR3-containing paired-end reads. One entry per CDR3 protein, called by TCRdb with MiXCR from the 5' RACE reads. The table lists around 800,000 distinct CDR3 sequences, around two thirds of them singletons. V shed 3 bases, J shed 1 base, and the junction held 7 bases outside the gene matches. The V gene's germline CDR1 is MDHEN and CDR2 SYDVKM. There are 16 residues in the CDR3. Input material: blood. The sequence was collected from a man aged 30-40 years in good health. The gene calls are TRBV28 and TRBJ2-7, with 9 bases lining up with TRBD1. This CDR3 is CASSFLSGQGSYEQYF. The CDR3, as DNA: TGTGCCAGCAGTTTCTTATCGGGACAGGGTTCCTACGAGCAGTACTTC.